Presented here are 24 T cell receptor beta chains from one specimen sequenced in a study of shared clonotypes between healthy human individuals. Profiling relied on immunoSEQ multiplex PCR, and the TCRdb table lists in-frame clones only, not all of them. There are about 990,000 clones in the sample; 78% occur only once, and 0.6% to 0.7% lies in the top ten. Sequencing used memory CD4+ T cells from PBMCs. Subset indicated: CD45RA-negative fraction. These receptors all come from a man aged 18 to 35 in good health. Some clones in this sample may be carry-over from other donors' samples.

This clone occurred once. The gene calls are TRBV6-5 and TRBJ2-7; tentative D call: TRBD2 (7 bases). The CDR3 has 14 amino acids. With 8 bases removed from V and 0 bases from J, the gap between germline ends came to 14 bases. CDR1 MNHEY and CDR2 SVGAGI come from the germline V gene. The CDR3 reads CASRWRGGSYEQYF. The CDR3 DNA reads as TGTGCCAGCCGCTGGAGGGGGGGCTCCTACGAGCAGTACTTC.

This chain joins TRBV7-2 and TRBJ2-7, with 7 bases lining up with TRBD1. V lost 5 bases to trimming and J lost 4 bases; unmatched junction nucleotides: 8. This CDR3 region has 14 residues. Germline V gives CDR1 SGHTA, CDR2 FQGNSA. The CDR3, as DNA: TGTGCCAGCAGCCCGGACAGGTGGGGATACGAGCAGTACTTC. It is translated as CASSPDRWGYEQYF.

The genes are TRBV6-6 and TRBJ2-2; D might be TRBD2 (7 bases). The germline V gene has CDR1 MNHNY and CDR2 SVGAGI (reference sequence). Between the trimmed V and J ends, which lost 6 bases and 8 bases, there was a span of 16 bases. The CDR3 spans 14 residues. This CDR3 reads CASRGGPQAGELFF. The CDR3 nucleotides read TGTGCCAGCAGGGGGGGGCCACAGGCTGGGGAGCTGTTTTTT.

The CDR3 loop reads CASSRGPEAFF. CDR3 bases: TGTGCCAGCTCGAGGGGACCTGAAGCTTTCTTT. This rearrangement joins TRBV18 to TRBJ1-1; maybe TRBD1 (5 bases). Germline-derived CDR1 and CDR2 are KGHSH and LQKENI. The V end lost 6 bases, the J end lost 6 bases, and 8 bases lay between the germline ends. This CDR3 has 11 residues.

On this clone: At one end the junction does not follow the germline gene, possibly because of a read error. V and J are TRBV10-3 and TRBJ1-1; no firm D call. CDR3 size: 10 residues. Germline V gives CDR1 ENHRY, CDR2 SYGVKD. CDR3 region: CASSEGSAFF. The CDR3 nucleotides read TGTGCCAGCAGTGAAGGAAGTGCTTTCTTT.

The chain uses TRBV7-3 and TRBJ2-5; D not certain. Germline CDR1 and CDR2: SGHTA and FQGTGA. This CDR3 spans 13 amino acids. Deletions cut 2 bases from V and 5 bases from J, with 9 bases between. Here the CDR3 reads CASSLLGGETQYF. CDR3 bases: TGTGCCAGCAGCTTATTGGGTGGGGAGACCCAGTACTTC.

This clone has just a few counts. The gene calls are TRBV28 and TRBJ1-1; TRBD1 might be the D (6 bases). V was clipped by 3 bases and J by 8 bases, with 22 bases between them. Germline CDR1 reads MDHEN; CDR2 reads SYDVKM. This CDR3 spans 16 amino acids. CDR3 DNA: TGTGCCAGCAGTTTTCTGGGGGGCATGGGGATGGTAGAAGCTTTCTTT. It translates to CASSFLGGMGMVEAFF. Using reference TRBV28 and TRBJ1-1 for the parts outside the CDR3, the full variable domain is DVKVTQSSRYLVKRTGEKVFLECVQDMDHENMFWYRQDPGLGLRLIYFSYDVKMKEKGDIPEGYSVSREKKERFSLILESASTNQTSMYLCASSFLGGMGMVEAFFGQGTRLTVV.

The J gene is TRBJ1-1, the V gene TRBV30, with D unresolved. Germline lookup yields CDR1 GTSNPN and CDR2 SVGIG (reference sequence). Trimming removed 5 bases at V and 0 bases at J, with 10 bases between. CDR3 length: 13 amino acids. The CDR3 here is CAWDRVLNTEAFF. Written as DNA, the CDR3 is TGTGCCTGGGACCGGGTCCTGAACACTGAAGCTTTCTTT.

The chain carries TRBV19 and TRBJ2-2, with TRBD2 matching over 7 bases. V was pared by 3 bases and J by 0 bases, with 4 bases of the junction left unmatched. CDR1 and CDR2 (germline): LNHDA, SQIVND (reference sequence). The CDR3 spans 16 residues. Here the CDR3 reads CASSIPSGTNTGELFF. The CDR3 DNA is TGTGCCAGTAGTATTCCTAGCGGCACGAACACCGGGGAGCTGTTTTTT.

The chain recombines TRBV20-1 with TRBJ2-2; D ambiguous. V shed 6 bases and J shed 8 bases, with 10 bases lying between them. The germline V gene encodes CDR1 DFQATT and CDR2 SNEGSKA (reference sequence). The CDR3 spans 11 residues. CDR3 bases: TGCAGTGCCCGCCTGCCTGGGGAGCTGTTTTTT. Amino acid sequence: CSARLPGELFF.

On this clone itself: Additional DNA sequences in this sample encode the identical CDR3. The CDR3 here is CASSFLAGGATDTQYF. CDR3 bases: TGTGCCAGCAGCTTCCTAGCGGGAGGGGCGACAGATACGCAGTATTTT. The chain links TRBV7-2 to TRBJ2-3; the match to TRBD2 covers 12 bases. Germline loops: CDR1 SGHTA, CDR2 FQGNSA. The CDR3 extends over 16 amino acids. V lost 3 bases, J lost 3 bases, and 4 bases stayed unmatched.

The V call is TRBV4-2, the J call TRBJ2-4; TRBD2 matches at 7 bases. Germline CDR1 LGHNA, CDR2 YNFKEQ. The J segment lost 6 bases and the V segment lost 0 bases, leaving 5 bases of the junction unmatched. CDR3 length equals 15 residues. CDR3 region: CASSQELTSTNIQYF. In DNA, the CDR3 is TGTGCCAGCAGCCAAGAATTGACTAGCACAAACATTCAGTACTTC.

The chain combines TRBV7-8 with TRBJ1-1; D is undetermined. Trimming stripped 4 bases from V and 1 base from J, with 7 bases between. The CDR3 has 13 residues. Germline V gene data show CDR1 as SGHVS and CDR2 as FQNEAQ. The CDR3 DNA reads as TGTGCCAGCAGCTCACAGACGAACACTGAAGCTTTCTTT. Translating it yields CASSSQTNTEAFF.

The chain links TRBV6-6 to TRBJ2-3, with 7 bases matching TRBD2. CDR1 is MNHNY, CDR2 SVGAGI, per germline (reference sequence). This CDR3 spans 13 amino acids. Trimming at V came to 6 bases and at J to 3 bases, leaving 3 bases not matched to a gene. CDR3 sequence reads: CASRGLETDTQYF. The CDR3 DNA reads as TGTGCCAGCAGAGGACTAGAAACAGATACGCAGTATTTT.

V is TRBV5-1 and J is TRBJ2-1; 8 bases are shared with TRBD1. CDR1 SGHRS and CDR2 YFSETQ come from the germline V gene. The CDR3 length is 13 residues. Trimming took 3 bases from V and 4 from J; bases not matched to a gene: 0. CDR3 region: CASSWTGYNEQFF. Written as DNA, the CDR3 is TGCGCCAGCAGCTGGACAGGGTACAATGAGCAGTTCTTC.

This clone came up once. For the CDR3, the DNA is TGTGCCAGCAGCCGCGATACTCAGCCCCAGCATTTT. This codes for CASSRDTQPQHF. The chain employs TRBV7-9 and TRBJ1-5; D gene uncertain. The V and J ends lost 5 bases and 6 bases respectively, with 8 bases between them. Germline CDR1 reads SEHNR; CDR2 reads FQNEAQ (reference sequence). CDR3 length: 12 amino acids.

This chain connects TRBV6-6 to TRBJ2-1; no reliable D call. Germline V lookup: CDR1 MNHNY, CDR2 SVGAGI (reference sequence). There are 11 residues in the CDR3. V was trimmed by 4 bases and J by 15 bases, leaving 13 bases between them. The CDR3 reads CASSSTVVAFF. CDR3 nucleotides: TGTGCCAGCAGTTCCACGGTGGTGGCGTTCTTC.

The rearrangement links TRBV19 to TRBJ1-5, with a tentative D call TRBD1 (5 bases). The germline V and J ends were trimmed by 3 bases and 0 bases, with 15 bases remaining between them. The CDR3 is 17 amino acids. Germline V lookup: CDR1 LNHDA, CDR2 SQIVND (reference sequence). The CDR3 here is CASSIRQSYYSNQPQHF. CDR3 nucleotides: TGTGCCAGTAGTATCCGACAGTCCTATTATAGCAATCAGCCCCAGCATTTT. Complete variable domain (other parts from reference TRBV19 and TRBJ1-5): DGGITQSPKYLFRKEGQNVTLSCEQNLNHDAMYWYRQDPGQGLRLIYYSQIVNDFQKGDIAEGYSVSREKKESFPLTVTSAQKNPTAFYLCASSIRQSYYSNQPQHFGDGTRLSIL.

The chain couples TRBV28 to TRBJ2-4, with 8 bases identical to TRBD1. V was pared by 6 bases and J by 4 bases, with 5 bases of the junction left unmatched. The germline gives CDR1 MDHEN, CDR2 SYDVKM. This CDR3 region has 14 residues. CDR3 sequence reads: CASSSTGAKNIQYF. In DNA, the CDR3 is TGTGCCAGCAGCTCGACAGGGGCGAAAAACATTCAGTACTTC.

The rearrangement links TRBV30 to TRBJ2-7, with D possibly TRBD1 on 5 matching bases. The CDR3 contains 15 residues. Germline CDR1 GTSNPN, CDR2 SVGIG (reference sequence). V lost 3 bases and J lost 3, with 18 bases in between. The DNA of the CDR3 is TGTGCCTGGAGACCCCCTCAGGGAATTCACTACGAGCAGTACTTC. It yields the protein CAWRPPQGIHYEQYF.

The chain links TRBV9 to TRBJ2-7; D unclear. V was shortened by 4 bases and J by 3 bases, with 11 bases between the two germline ends. From germline, CDR1 is SGDLS and CDR2 YYNGEE. The CDR3 contains 13 residues. The CDR3 DNA sequence: TGTGCCAGCAGCATACAAGAGAACTACGAGCAGTACTTC. Amino acids: CASSIQENYEQYF.

This chain uses TRBV28 with TRBJ1-2, with D unclear. CDR1 is MDHEN, CDR2 SYDVKM, per germline. The V gene lost 2 bases and the J gene lost 8 bases, with 9 bases spanning the gap. This CDR3 is built from 12 residues. Here the CDR3 DNA reads TGTGCCAGCAGTTTAAGGGAAATAGGCTACACCTTC. It specifies CASSLREIGYTF.

J is TRBJ1-6 and V is TRBV7-9, with D unresolved. Trimming took off 5 bases at V and 10 bases at J, with 15 bases between the two ends. This CDR3 spans 14 amino acids. The germline CDR1 and CDR2 sequences are SEHNR and FQNEAQ (reference sequence). CDR3 in DNA: TGTGCCAGCAGCATTGTGGGTAGAGGGTCACCCCTCCACTTT. It encodes CASSIVGRGSPLHF.

The chain couples TRBV2 to TRBJ1-2; tentatively, D is TRBD1 (5 bases). The CDR3 runs to 15 residues. The V and J ends lost 4 bases and 7 bases respectively, with 19 bases between them. Germline CDR1 reads SNHLY; CDR2 reads FYNNEI. CDR3 region: CASSVGTARTRGYTF. Here the CDR3 DNA reads TGTGCCAGCAGTGTAGGGACGGCTAGGACTCGTGGCTACACCTTC.